One and the same sample provided the 32 T cell receptor beta chains below, sequenced in a study of technical replicates of blood from a few donors. Method: immunoSEQ multiplex PCR; TCRdb's copy keeps in-frame clones and lacks some. The data contain roughly 80,000 clones, around nine tenths of them singletons. The sample was T cells isolated from PBMCs. The receptors stem from a human donor in good health.

The chain couples TRBV2 to TRBJ2-3; 8 bases line up with TRBD2. Germline-derived CDR1 and CDR2 are SNHLY and FYNNEI. The CDR3 is made up of 17 amino acids. The V and J ends lost 5 bases and 4 bases, in that order; junction bases with no gene match: 14. The CDR3 loop is CASSPPFLREVADTQYF. CDR3 DNA: TGTGCCAGCAGTCCCCCCTTCTTGCGGGAGGTCGCAGATACGCAGTATTTT.

This clone occurred once. The chain combines TRBV4-3 with TRBJ2-6; D uncertain. The germline V gene has CDR1 LGHNA and CDR2 YSLEER. The CDR3 is 14 amino acids. With 1 base removed from V and 3 bases from J, the gap between germline ends came to 4 bases. CDR3 amino acids: CASSQGVGANVLTF. The CDR3 nucleotides are TGCGCCAGCAGCCAAGGAGTTGGGGCCAACGTCCTGACTTTC.

This clone has only one observation. This sequence joins TRBV28 and TRBJ2-5; the D gene is possibly TRBD2 (6 bases). CDR1 and CDR2 from the germline V gene are MDHEN and SYDVKM. The CDR3 has 15 amino acids. Deletions cut 6 bases from V and 2 bases from J, with 16 bases between. The CDR3 nucleotides are TGTGCCAGCAGCCTACCCTGGGGGGTGCAAGAGACCCAGTACTTC. It yields the protein CASSLPWGVQETQYF.

The V and J genes are TRBV28 and TRBJ1-1, with TRBD1 matching over 9 bases. Looked up from germline, CDR1 is MDHEN and CDR2 is SYDVKM. J lost 8 bases, V lost 4 bases, and 8 bases had no gene match. CDR3 length: 14 amino acids. CDR3 nucleotides: TGTGCCAGCAGTTATGGACAGGGGAAGAAGGAAGCTTTCTTT. It codes for CASSYGQGKKEAFF.

V gene TRBV30 combines with J gene TRBJ1-1; no reliable D call. This CDR3 region has 11 residues. In germline, CDR1 is GTSNPN, CDR2 SVGIG (reference sequence). Between the trimmed V and J ends, which lost 0 bases and 4 bases, there was a span of 3 bases. The CDR3 region has the DNA TGTGCCTGGAGTGTACTCACTGAAGCTTTCTTT. This gives the protein CAWSVLTEAFF. Together with reference TRBV30 and TRBJ1-1, the CDR3 gives the full variable domain: SQTIHQWPATLVQPVGSPLSLECTVEGTSNPNLYWYRQAAGRGLQLLFYSVGIGQISSEVPQNLSASRPQDRQFILSSKKLLLSDSGFYLCAWSVLTEAFFGQGTRLTVV.

The V gene is TRBV7-7, the J gene TRBJ2-7; no reliable D call. CDR1 SSHAT and CDR2 FNYEAQ come from the germline V gene (reference sequence). The V end was cut by 2 bases, the J end by 3 bases, with 8 bases between. This CDR3 is 13 amino acids long. The CDR3 is CASSLSANYEQYF. CDR3 coding DNA: TGTGCCAGCAGCTTATCAGCGAACTACGAGCAGTACTTC. Variable domain in full (rest from reference TRBV7-7 and TRBJ2-7): GAGVSQSPRYKVTKRGQDVTLRCDPISSHATLYWYQQALGQGPEFLTYFNYEAQPDKSGLPSDRFSAERPEGSISTLTIQRTEQRDSAMYRCASSLSANYEQYFGPGTRLTVT.

The chain is built from TRBV7-2 and TRBJ2-1; perhaps TRBD2 as D (6 bases). Trimming left V 6 bases short and J 7 bases short, with 13 bases between. Per germline, CDR1 SGHTA and CDR2 FQGNSA. This CDR3 is 13 amino acids long. The CDR3 nucleotides read TGTGCCAGCAGGAGACTAGGACGGAATGAGCAGTTCTTC. It codes for CASRRLGRNEQFF.

The CDR3 DNA follows: TGTGCCAGCAGTTCTAGACTAGCTTATCAAGAGACCCAGTACTTC. It is translated as CASSSRLAYQETQYF. The chain recombines TRBV27 with TRBJ2-5; 7 bases align to TRBD2. Trimming cost V 4 bases and J 2 bases; bases outside gene matches: 7. The CDR3 loop spans 15 amino acids. Looked up from germline, CDR1 is MNHEY and CDR2 is SMNVEV (reference sequence).

The rearrangement joins TRBV5-1 to TRBJ2-7; no reliable D call. Germline CDR1 is SGHRS and CDR2 is YFSETQ. V was pared by 2 bases and J by 3 bases, with 9 bases between. The CDR3 is 13 amino acids. The chain's CDR3 is CASSFEVSYEQYF. CDR3 DNA: TGCGCCAGCAGCTTTGAGGTCAGCTACGAGCAGTACTTC. The full variable domain, in which reference TRBV5-1 and TRBJ2-7 provide the parts outside the CDR3, is KAGVTQTPRYLIKTRGQQVTLSCSPISGHRSVSWYQQTPGQGLQFLFEYFSETQRNKGNFPGRFSGRQFSNSRSEMNVSTLELGDSALYLCASSFEVSYEQYFGPGTRLTVT.

This chain connects TRBV18 to TRBJ1-5, with D tentatively TRBD1 (5 bases). CDR3 length: 14 amino acids. With 3 bases removed from V and 7 bases from J, the gap between germline ends came to 13 bases. The germline CDR1 and CDR2 sequences are KGHSH and LQKENI. CDR3 in amino acids: CASSPSGLYQPQHF. The CDR3 DNA reads TGTGCCAGCTCACCTTCAGGGCTGTACCAGCCCCAGCATTTT.

CDR3 region: CASSIYGQSDGELFF. The CDR3 bases are TGTGCCAGTAGTATATATGGACAGTCCGACGGGGAGCTGTTTTTT. J is TRBJ2-2 and V is TRBV19; the D gene is possibly TRBD1 (6 bases). The CDR3 is made up of 15 amino acids. Germline lookup yields CDR1 LNHDA and CDR2 SQIVND (reference sequence). V lost 2 bases to trimming and J lost 7 bases, with 14 bases between them.

The chain links TRBV5-1 to TRBJ2-3, with D perhaps matching TRBD2 (6 bases). Per the germline V gene, CDR1 is SGHRS and CDR2 is YFSETQ. The length of the CDR3 is 16 residues. V was trimmed by 0 bases and J by 2 bases, leaving 13 bases between them. The CDR3: CASSLDLAGTTDTQYF. The CDR3 nucleotides are TGCGCCAGCAGCTTGGATTTGGCGGGAACCACAGATACGCAGTATTTT.

This chain connects TRBV5-5 to TRBJ1-4; D may be TRBD1 (6 bases). The CDR3 runs 15 residues. V shed 2 bases and J shed 2 bases, with 10 bases lying between them. Germline V CDR1 and CDR2: SGHKS, YYEKEE (reference sequence). The CDR3 bases are TGTGCCAGCAGCTTACAGGGATCCACTAATGAAAAACTGTTTTTT. Protein sequence: CASSLQGSTNEKLFF.

The J gene is TRBJ1-5, the V gene TRBV27; 8 bases are a match to TRBD1. J gave up 7 bases and V 5 bases, and 7 bases lay outside the gene matches. CDR1 and CDR2 (germline): MNHEY, SMNVEV (reference sequence). This CDR3 is built from 14 residues. CDR3 bases: TGTGCCAGCAGTCTTCAGGGGGCGAACCAGCCCCAGCATTTT. Residues: CASSLQGANQPQHF.

This rearrangement joins TRBV4-1 to TRBJ1-2; maybe TRBD1 (5 bases). This CDR3 region has 13 residues. Trimming cost V 5 bases and J 5 bases, with 12 bases left between them. Germline V CDR1 and CDR2: MGHRA, YSYEKL. The CDR3: CASSVGTGYGYTF. The CDR3 coding sequence is TGCGCCAGCAGCGTAGGGACTGGTTATGGCTACACCTTC.

The gene calls are TRBV19 and TRBJ2-2; weak D call: TRBD2 (5 bases). This CDR3 has 13 amino acids. The germline V gene has CDR1 LNHDA and CDR2 SQIVND (reference sequence). The germline V and J ends were trimmed by 7 bases and 5 bases, with 11 bases remaining between them. The CDR3 region has the DNA TGTGCCAGTACTACACTAGGGACCGGGGAGCTGTTTTTT. Encoded protein: CASTTLGTGELFF.

This chain connects TRBV27 to TRBJ2-7; no firm D call. CDR1 and CDR2 (germline): MNHEY, SMNVEV (reference sequence). The CDR3 totals 14 residues. V was pared by 2 bases and J by 0 bases, with 8 bases between. In nucleotides, the CDR3 is TGTGCCAGCAGTTTAGCGAGGAGCTCCTACGAGCAGTACTTC. Encoded protein: CASSLARSSYEQYF.

The V and J genes are TRBV19 and TRBJ2-6, with TRBD1 identical over 8 bases. Germline V gene lookup returns CDR1 LNHDA and CDR2 SQIVND (reference sequence). V was pared by 4 bases and J by 0 bases, with 5 bases of the junction left unmatched. The CDR3 contains 17 residues. CDR3 bases: TGTGCCAGTAGTAGGGACAGGAGGCCCTCTGGGGCCAACGTCCTGACTTTC. Protein product: CASSRDRRPSGANVLTF.

The chain is built from TRBV10-3 and TRBJ2-7, with 9 bases that match TRBD2. With 4 bases clipped from V and 6 bases from J, the junction kept 10 bases outside the gene matches. The CDR3 has 15 residues. Per the germline V gene, CDR1 is ENHRY and CDR2 is SYGVKD. The CDR3 DNA reads TGTGCCATCAGTGCCTCCGGGACTAGCCGCGGCGAGCAGTACTTC. Encoded protein: CAISASGTSRGEQYF.

The chain combines TRBV7-9 with TRBJ2-1; maybe TRBD2 (5 bases). CDR1 and CDR2 (germline): SEHNR, FQNEAQ (reference sequence). With 5 bases removed from V and 7 bases from J, the gap between germline ends came to 9 bases. The CDR3 length is 12 residues. The CDR3 loop reads CASSLPGNEQFF. For the CDR3, the DNA is TGTGCCAGCAGCCTACCGGGAAATGAGCAGTTCTTC.

The rearrangement joins TRBV19 to TRBJ1-1, with TRBD1 matching 9 bases. CDR1 is LNHDA and CDR2 is SQIVND in the germline V gene (reference sequence). The trim removed 7 bases at V and 0 bases at J, leaving 9 bases unmatched. There are 16 residues in the CDR3. The CDR3 DNA follows: TGTGCCAGTACCGCAGGACAGGGGATCATGAACACTGAAGCTTTCTTT. Residues: CASTAGQGIMNTEAFF.

The chain is built from TRBV27 and TRBJ2-7; 13 nucleotides line up with TRBD2. The germline gives CDR1 MNHEY, CDR2 SMNVEV (reference sequence). The CDR3 consists of 15 residues. V was pared by 8 bases and J by 3 bases, with 7 bases of the junction left unmatched. CDR3 bases: TGTGCCAGCTCCCCCAGGACTAGCGGGAGCTACGAGCAGTACTTC. Translation gives CASSPRTSGSYEQYF.

The rearrangement links TRBV7-9 to TRBJ1-1; 9 bases map to TRBD1. The CDR3 is 16 residues long. The V and J ends lost 4 bases and 5 bases, in that order; junction bases with no gene match: 11. Germline values: CDR1 SEHNR, CDR2 FQNEAQ (reference sequence). This CDR3 is CASSSLGTGWETEAFF. The DNA of the CDR3 is TGTGCCAGCAGCTCCTTGGGGACAGGGTGGGAAACTGAAGCTTTCTTT.

The chain is built from TRBV6-1 and TRBJ2-7; 8 positions agree with TRBD1. J lost 2 bases, V lost 6 bases, and 6 bases had no gene match. CDR1 is MNHNS, CDR2 SASEGT, per germline. The CDR3 length is 14 residues. This CDR3 is CASRDGQGAYEQYF. The DNA of the CDR3 is TGTGCCAGCAGAGACGGACAGGGCGCCTACGAGCAGTACTTC.

This chain uses TRBV29-1 with TRBJ1-4; D is possibly TRBD1 (6 bases). The CDR3 extends over 13 amino acids. Germline V gene sequence: CDR1 SQVTM, CDR2 ANQGSEA. The V and J ends lost 2 bases and 10 bases respectively, with 14 bases between them. The CDR3 sequence is CSVETGTDRKLFF. DNA for the CDR3: TGCAGCGTTGAAACAGGGACCGACCGAAAACTGTTTTTT.

The V and J genes are TRBV9 and TRBJ1-1; 7 nucleotides match TRBD1. The CDR3 spans 14 residues. V dropped 4 bases and J dropped 5; count of bases not matched to a gene: 8. CDR1 and CDR2 from the germline V gene are SGDLS and YYNGEE. The CDR3 loop is CASSPRQGRTEAFF. The CDR3 region has the DNA TGTGCCAGCAGCCCTAGACAGGGACGAACTGAAGCTTTCTTT.

V is TRBV28 and J is TRBJ1-3, with D hard to call. Germline CDR1 MDHEN, CDR2 SYDVKM. V lost 3 bases, J lost 3 bases, and 3 bases lay in between. The length of the CDR3 is 12 residues. The CDR3 sequence: CASSFRGNTIYF. As DNA, the CDR3 is TGTGCCAGCAGTTTTCGTGGAAACACCATATATTTT.

The genes are TRBV7-2 and TRBJ2-5; TRBD2 matches at 8 bases. The V segment lost 1 base and the J segment 2 bases; nucleotides outside the gene matches: 9. The CDR3 contains 17 residues. Germline V lookup: CDR1 SGHTA, CDR2 FQGNSA. The CDR3 region has the DNA TGTGCCAGCAGCTTAGTAGGGGCGGGGGGTCGGCAAGAGACCCAGTACTTC. Its translation is CASSLVGAGGRQETQYF.

J is TRBJ2-2 and V is TRBV6-5, with D uncertain. V lost 3 bases to trimming and J lost 4 bases, with 6 bases between them. In germline, CDR1 is MNHEY, CDR2 SVGAGI. This CDR3 is built from 13 residues. The CDR3 DNA is TGTGCCAGCAGTTATAGTTTCACCGGGGAGCTGTTTTTT. Translated, it gives CASSYSFTGELFF.

This clone was detected once. The CDR3 is CASSENSGSADTQYF. The CDR3 DNA sequence: TGTGCCAGCAGTGAGAATAGCGGGAGTGCAGATACGCAGTATTTT. The chain has TRBV6-4 and TRBJ2-3; 9 positions agree with TRBD2. Germline CDR1 MRHNA, CDR2 SNTAGT. V lost 3 bases and J lost 4; bases outside the gene matches: 5. The CDR3 covers 15 residues.

V gene TRBV6-5 combines with J gene TRBJ2-7; TRBD1 agrees at 7 bases. Germline V gives CDR1 MNHEY, CDR2 SVGAGI. This CDR3 spans 12 amino acids. V dropped 7 bases and J dropped 7; count of bases not matched to a gene: 7. CDR3 sequence reads: CASKGQKGEQYF. The CDR3 nucleotides are TGTGCCAGCAAGGGACAGAAGGGAGAGCAGTACTTC.

This clone was seen once. This sequence joins TRBV11-3 and TRBJ1-4, with D possibly matching TRBD1 (6 bases). Germline V gene sequence: CDR1 SGHNT, CDR2 YENEEA. Between the trimmed V and J ends, which lost 1 base and 7 bases, there was a span of 10 bases. CDR3 size: 14 residues. The CDR3 sequence is CASSLAGAGEKLFF. Written as DNA, the CDR3 is TGTGCCAGCAGCTTAGCAGGGGCAGGTGAAAAACTGTTTTTT.